The 31 T cell receptor delta chains given below trace back to one sample, sequenced in a study of gamma-delta chains in newborns, infants, children. TCRdb reprocessed the reads through CATT. Among some 4,800 delta-chain clones listed, around 40% were seen once. Sequencing used blood. All receptors come from a child who received the measles vaccine.

Concerning this clone: The junction departs from germline at one end; a sequencing error may be responsible. This chain joins TRDV1 and TRDJ2; 12 bases fit TRDD3. Germline V gene sequence: CDR1 TSWWSYY, CDR2 QGS. The CDR3 runs to 22 residues. In DNA form, the CDR3 reads TGTGCTCTTAGGGAACCGCAGCCAGAGTTCCCCTCTACTGGGGGATACACAGCACTACTCTTCTTT. Translated: CALREPQPEFPSTGGYTALLFF.

Note on this clone: This may arise from a read error, as a much more abundant clone is one base away. This CDR3 is also generated by other DNA sequences in the sample. This chain joins TRDV1 and TRDJ1; 10 bases are shared with TRDD3. CDR1 and CDR2 from the germline V gene are TSWWSYY and QGS. The CDR3 consists of 22 residues. CDR3 protein: CALGALELPILLGDRYTDKLIF. CDR3 coding DNA: TGTGCTCTCGGGGCCCTCGAACTTCCCATACTACTGGGGGATCGGTACACCGATAAACTCATCTTT.

The V call is TRDV3, the J call TRDJ1; TRDD3 matches 11 bases. This CDR3 comprises 16 residues. V shed 2 bases, J shed 0 bases, and the junction held 8 bases outside the gene matches. From germline, CDR1 is TVYSNPD and CDR2 GDNSRS (reference sequence). CDR3 sequence (DNA): TGTGCCTTTGCCCTAAACTGGGGGATAAACACCGATAAACTCATCTTT. This gives the protein CAFALNWGINTDKLIF.

The chain carries TRDV1 and TRDJ3; 11 positions match TRDD3. V trimming: 2 bases; J trimming: 8 bases; junction bases outside the gene matches: 23. The CDR3 runs 23 residues. The germline V gene encodes CDR1 TSWWSYY and CDR2 QGS. This CDR3 reads CALGESPSYAGGYLGPNTRQMFF. The CDR3 DNA reads as TGTGCTCTTGGGGAATCTCCTTCCTACGCTGGGGGATACTTGGGGCCGAACACCCGACAGATGTTTTTC.

The genes are TRDV1 and TRDJ1, with D maybe TRDD2 (5 bases). Trimming pared 0 bases from V and 3 bases from J, leaving 20 bases between. CDR1 TSWWSYY and CDR2 QGS come from the germline V gene. This CDR3 is built from 18 residues. The CDR3 here is CALGELASNPYYPDKLIF. CDR3 nucleotide sequence: TGTGCTCTTGGGGAACTCGCTTCCAACCCGTACTACCCCGATAAACTCATCTTT.

The rearrangement uses TRDV1 and TRDJ1; D is possibly TRDD2 (7 bases). CDR1 is TSWWSYY and CDR2 is QGS in the germline V gene. The CDR3 contains 21 residues. V gave up 4 bases and J gave up 0 bases, with 30 bases separating them. This CDR3 reads CALGGIPTGGPYPQYTDKLIF. CDR3 nucleotides: TGTGCTCTTGGGGGAATTCCTACCGGGGGACCCTACCCCCAGTACACCGATAAACTCATCTTT.

V is TRDV2 and J is TRDJ3; 7 positions match TRDD3. CDR3 size: 19 residues. Germline V gene lookup returns CDR1 GEAIGNYY and CDR2 EKD. The V gene end was trimmed by 1 base and the J gene end by 0 bases; junction bases not matched to a gene: 8. The CDR3 loop reads CACDTWGNIGSWDTRQMFF. CDR3 sequence (DNA): TGTGCCTGTGACACGTGGGGGAATATCGGCTCCTGGGACACCCGACAGATGTTTTTC.

This sequence joins TRDV1 and TRDJ1; D may be TRDD2 (7 bases). CDR1 is TSWWSYY and CDR2 is QGS in the germline V gene. This CDR3 has 23 amino acids. The ends were cut back, 0 bases at V and 0 bases at J, with 32 bases in the middle. The CDR3, as DNA: TGTGCTCTTGGGGAACTATCCGATTTCCTACCGAGAGGATACTCCCCGTACACCGATAAACTCATCTTT. It yields the protein CALGELSDFLPRGYSPYTDKLIF.

This clone qualifies as medium-sized. The gene calls are TRDV1 and TRDJ1, with D possibly TRDD3 on 6 matching bases. Germline CDR1 and CDR2: TSWWSYY and QGS. The V end was cut by 1 base, the J end by 0 bases, with 27 bases between. CDR3 length: 21 residues. The chain's CDR3 is CALGERFIVASTGLYTDKLIF. The DNA of the CDR3 is TGTGCTCTTGGGGAACGGTTTATCGTGGCTAGTACTGGGTTGTACACCGATAAACTCATCTTT.

The genes are TRDV1 and TRDJ1; D ambiguous. V lost 5 bases and J 3 bases, leaving 19 bases between the germline ends. CDR3 length equals 16 residues. Germline V CDR1 and CDR2: TSWWSYY, QGS. CDR3 bases: TGTGCTCTTGGGCCCCAAGCAAAGTTCCGCCCCGATAAACTCATCTTT. Its protein is CALGPQAKFRPDKLIF.

The rearrangement joins TRDV1 to TRDJ1; 9 bases line up with TRDD3. V gave up 5 bases and J gave up 1 base; unmatched junction bases: 17. The CDR3 runs 19 residues. Per the germline V gene, CDR1 is TSWWSYY and CDR2 is QGS. The CDR3 region is CALGTTFEVWGIGTDKLIF. CDR3 coding DNA: TGTGCTCTTGGGACCACCTTCGAGGTCTGGGGGATCGGCACCGATAAACTCATCTTT.

In regard to this clone: A far larger clone differs by one base, so this is likely a read error. This specimen includes other DNA sequences encoding the same CDR3. V usage is TRDV1 and J usage is TRDJ1; 11 positions agree with TRDD3. CDR1 TSWWSYY and CDR2 QGS come from the germline V gene. The CDR3 spans 22 residues. CDR3: CALGESPGGYFWAYDYTDKLIF. The CDR3 DNA follows: TGCGCTCTTGGGGAATCCCCTGGGGGATACTTTTGGGCGTACGATTACACCGATAAACTCATCTTT.

Sample share makes this clone medium-sized. In DNA, the CDR3 is TGTGCCTGTGACACACTGGGGATCCGGAGCTCCTGGGACACCCGACAGATGTTTTTC. This gives the protein CACDTLGIRSSWDTRQMFF. The gene calls are TRDV2 and TRDJ3; 7 bases line up with TRDD3. Losses at the gene ends were 1 base for V and 0 bases for J; bases not matched to a gene: 8. This CDR3 is built from 19 residues. The germline gives CDR1 GEAIGNYY, CDR2 EKD.

This clone is medium-sized (0.01 to 0.1%) within its sample. This rearrangement joins TRDV1 to TRDJ1; TRDD3 aligns across 8 bases. The CDR3 loop spans 17 amino acids. Germline V gives CDR1 TSWWSYY, CDR2 QGS. With 4 bases clipped from V and 0 bases from J, the junction kept 10 bases outside the gene matches. The DNA for the CDR3 is TGTGCTCTTGGGGCCCCCTCTGGGGGAGACAACACCGATAAACTCATCTTT. This codes for CALGAPSGGDNTDKLIF.

The rearrangement joins TRDV1 to TRDJ1; perhaps TRDD3 as D (6 bases). The CDR3 has 19 residues. The ends were cut back, 0 bases at V and 0 bases at J, with 20 bases in the middle. The germline V gene has CDR1 TSWWSYY and CDR2 QGS. The CDR3 DNA follows: TGTGCTCTTGGGGAACTTGGAAACTCTGGGGATTCCTACACCGATAAACTCATCTTT. Residues: CALGELGNSGDSYTDKLIF.

The V gene is TRDV3, the J gene TRDJ1; 9 bases align to TRDD3. The germline CDR1 and CDR2 sequences are TVYSNPD and GDNSRS (reference sequence). Trimming at V came to 4 bases and at J to 0 bases, leaving 30 bases not matched to a gene. CDR3 length: 22 residues. CDR3 nucleotide sequence: TGTGCCTACTTAGAACAACATTACTGGGGGACCCCGGCTTTTCTTTACACCGATAAACTCATCTTT. Its translation: CAYLEQHYWGTPAFLYTDKLIF.

The rearrangement links TRAV29/DV5 to TRDJ1; no clear D gene. Germline V CDR1 and CDR2: NSMFDY, ISSIKDK. Trimming took off 3 bases at V and 0 bases at J, with 24 bases between the two ends. This CDR3 is built from 18 residues. CDR3 coding DNA: TGTGCAGCAACCGGTCGTTGGAACAAAACGTGGCACACCGATAAACTCATCTTT. Translation: CAATGRWNKTWHTDKLIF.

This clone showed up just once. One end of the junction is discordant with germline, which a read error may explain. This sample includes further DNA sequences coding for the same CDR3. This chain links TRDV1 with TRDJ2; D assignment may be TRDD2 or TRDD3 (8 bases each). The CDR3 runs to 22 residues. Germline V gene sequence: CDR1 TSWWSYY, CDR2 QGS. CDR3 loop: CALGEPGFLRGIVATLTAQLFF. The CDR3 bases are TGTGCCCTTGGGGAACCCGGCTTCCTACGGGGGATAGTAGCAACTTTGACAGCACAACTCTTCTTT.

This chain links TRDV1 with TRDJ1; 11 bases fit TRDD3. With 3 bases clipped from V and 4 bases from J, the junction kept 10 bases outside the gene matches. This CDR3 has 17 amino acids. Per germline, CDR1 TSWWSYY and CDR2 QGS. The CDR3: CALGELLLWGIRDKLIF. In DNA, the CDR3 is TGTGCTCTTGGGGAGCTACTATTATGGGGGATACGCGATAAACTCATCTTT.

This clone came up a few times. The chain joins TRDV1 to TRDJ1; 7 bases are a match to TRDD2. Germline loops: CDR1 TSWWSYY, CDR2 QGS. The CDR3 is 15 amino acids. The J segment lost 0 bases and the V segment lost 5 bases, leaving 6 bases of the junction unmatched. The CDR3: CALGPSSKYTDKLIF. In DNA, the CDR3 is TGTGCTCTTGGGCCTTCCTCAAAGTACACCGATAAACTCATCTTT.

CDR3 loop: CALTYEGLGDPPYTDKLIF. For the CDR3, the DNA is TGTGCGCTGACGTACGAGGGACTGGGGGACCCTCCTTACACCGATAAACTCATCTTT. The chain links TRDV3 to TRDJ1; 9 nucleotides align to TRDD3. This CDR3 region has 19 residues. Germline lookup yields CDR1 TVYSNPD and CDR2 GDNSRS (reference sequence).

This clone appeared a few times. The CDR3 spells CALGVRPRGDKLIF. In nucleotides, the CDR3 is TGTGCTCTTGGGGTCCGACCTCGCGGGGATAAACTCATCTTT. The V gene is TRDV1, the J gene TRDJ1; D not resolved. Per the germline V gene, CDR1 is TSWWSYY and CDR2 is QGS. The V end was cut by 4 bases, the J end by 5 bases, with 14 bases between. This CDR3 region has 14 residues.

CDR3 residues: CALGDPPILTPWRDTDKLIF. CDR3 in DNA: TGTGCTCTTGGGGACCCCCCTATCCTAACCCCCTGGAGAGACACCGATAAACTCATCTTT. The chain is built from TRDV1 and TRDJ1; D might be TRDD2 (5 bases). V lost 3 bases and J lost 0, with 26 bases in between. Germline CDR1 TSWWSYY, CDR2 QGS. The CDR3 spans 20 residues.

The rearrangement links TRDV2 to TRDJ3; 7 bases align to TRDD3. V lost 2 bases, J lost 0 bases, and 6 bases stayed unmatched. Germline CDR1 GEAIGNYY, CDR2 EKD. CDR3 length: 18 amino acids. The CDR3 nucleotides are TGTGCCTGTGACATCGTACTGGGGAGCTCCTGGGACACCCGACAGATGTTTTTC. Protein sequence: CACDIVLGSSWDTRQMFF.

Notes on this clone: Since a far larger clone is one base different, this is likely a read error. Other DNA sequences in this sample translate to the same CDR3. The chain has TRDV1 and TRDJ1; tentatively, D is TRDD3 (9 bases). From germline, CDR1 is TSWWSYY and CDR2 QGS. The CDR3 has 24 residues. The CDR3 coding sequence is TGCGCTCTTGGGGACTTATTGCTTCGGCCTTCCTATGGGGGGATACTCCCTTACACCGATAAACTCATCTTT. Its translation: CALGDLLLRPSYGGILPYTDKLIF.

V is TRDV1 and J is TRDJ2; TRDD3 matches 11 bases. V dropped 3 bases and J dropped 2; count of bases not matched to a gene: 20. This CDR3 has 22 residues. Germline CDR1 is TSWWSYY and CDR2 is QGS. The CDR3 here is CALGDLLPTNWGIGPLTAQLFF. In DNA form, the CDR3 reads TGTGCTCTTGGGGACCTCCTTCCCACTAACTGGGGGATAGGACCCTTGACAGCACAACTCTTCTTT.

This clone was counted a few times. V is TRAV29/DV5 and J is TRDJ1, with 7 positions matching TRDD3. The CDR3 contains 19 residues. With 2 bases clipped from V and 2 bases from J, the junction kept 21 bases outside the gene matches. Germline V lookup: CDR1 NSMFDY, CDR2 ISSIKDK. This CDR3 is CAARYAFSRPWGPTDKLIF. The CDR3 nucleotides are TGTGCAGCAAGATATGCCTTCTCAAGGCCCTGGGGGCCAACCGATAAACTCATCTTT.

Of note for this clone: Since a far larger clone is one base different, this is likely a read error. The V gene is TRDV3, the J gene TRDJ1; unclear D gene. V shed 3 bases and J shed 0 bases, with 11 bases lying between them. CDR1 is TVYSNPD, CDR2 GDNSRS, per germline (reference sequence). The CDR3 totals 13 residues. This CDR3 is CAFPRSYTDKLIF. The CDR3 DNA sequence: TGTGCCTTCCCCCGCTCCTACACCGATAAACTCATCTTT.

This clone was detected a few times. CDR3 DNA: TGTGCCTTTAGAAAGCTCCTACCTGGGATACGATGGGACTGCACCGATAAACTCATCTTT. It specifies CAFRKLLPGIRWDCTDKLIF. The V and J genes are TRDV3 and TRDJ1, with 8 bases that match TRDD3. CDR1 is TVYSNPD, CDR2 GDNSRS, per germline (reference sequence). After removal of 0 bases from V and 1 base from J, the junction contained 22 bases not matched to a gene. CDR3 length equals 20 residues.

This clone was counted only a few times. The chain carries TRDV3 and TRDJ1, with TRDD3 matching 8 bases. Trimming took 4 bases from V and 2 from J; bases not matched to a gene: 6. Germline lookup yields CDR1 TVYSNPD and CDR2 GDNSRS (reference sequence). The CDR3 covers 13 residues. The CDR3 protein is CAYTVGDTDKLIF. The CDR3 DNA sequence: TGTGCCTACACGGTGGGGGATACCGATAAACTCATCTTT.

This clone is medium-sized in the sample. This chain connects TRDV2 to TRDJ3, with TRDD3 matching over 10 bases. CDR3 length equals 18 residues. Per germline, CDR1 GEAIGNYY and CDR2 EKD. With 0 bases clipped from V and 5 bases from J, the junction kept 6 bases outside the gene matches. CDR3: CACDTAGGYAGDTRQMFF. The CDR3 DNA follows: TGTGCCTGTGACACCGCCGGGGGATACGCAGGGGACACCCGACAGATGTTTTTC.